These 21 T cell receptor beta chains were sequenced from one sample in a study of cytomegalovirus exposure and HLA in healthy donors. The method was immunoSEQ multiplex PCR; TCRdb's version includes in-frame clones alone and lacks a portion of them. The table has 190,000 or so clones, approximately 82% seen once. The sequencing sample was made of PBMCs. The receptors come from a woman aged 25 to 39 in good health and CMV-seropositive.

The V call is TRBV29-1, the J call TRBJ2-5, with TRBD1 matching over 7 bases. The CDR3 runs to 14 residues. CDR1 and CDR2 from the germline V gene are SQVTM and ANQGSEA. After removal of 7 bases from V and 5 bases from J, the junction contained 13 bases not matched to a gene. CDR3 in amino acids: CSARDSGIVETQYF. The CDR3 DNA sequence: TGCAGCGCCCGGGACAGCGGAATAGTTGAGACCCAGTACTTC.

V usage is TRBV6-6 and J usage is TRBJ1-2; 7 positions match TRBD1. Germline CDR1 reads MNHNY; CDR2 reads SVGAGI (reference sequence). The V segment lost 8 bases and the J segment 5 bases; nucleotides outside the gene matches: 5. This CDR3 is 12 amino acids long. The CDR3 reads CASDGQAYGYTF. Here the CDR3 DNA reads TGTGCCAGCGACGGACAGGCTTATGGCTACACCTTC.

The CDR3 DNA is TGCGCCAGCAGCCGTGGACAGGGACTGAACACTGAAGCTTTCTTT. Protein: CASSRGQGLNTEAFF. The gene calls are TRBV4-1 and TRBJ1-1; TRBD1 agrees at 8 bases. The length of the CDR3 is 15 residues. The V segment lost 4 bases and the J segment 0 bases; nucleotides outside the gene matches: 4. In germline, CDR1 is MGHRA, CDR2 YSYEKL.

The chain combines TRBV7-9 with TRBJ1-1; D gene uncertain. The germline V gene has CDR1 SEHNR and CDR2 FQNEAQ (reference sequence). The CDR3 is made up of 15 amino acids. V lost 6 bases, J lost 2 bases, and 16 bases lay in between. DNA of the CDR3: TGTGCCAGCAGGCCCGACTGGGAGAAAAACACTGAAGCTTTCTTT. It translates to CASRPDWEKNTEAFF.

The rearrangement links TRBV28 to TRBJ2-7, with 7 nucleotides matching TRBD1. V shed 3 bases and J 3 bases; nucleotides not matched to a gene: 5. Germline CDR1 and CDR2: MDHEN and SYDVKM. The CDR3 contains 14 residues. This CDR3 reads CASSFGDRVYEQYF. CDR3 coding DNA: TGTGCCAGCAGTTTCGGAGACAGGGTCTACGAGCAGTACTTC.

The chain is built from TRBV28 and TRBJ2-7; maybe TRBD2 (5 bases). Trimming shortened V by 6 bases and J by 2 bases, and 14 bases separated the two germline ends. CDR3 length equals 14 residues. The germline gives CDR1 MDHEN, CDR2 SYDVKM. CDR3 sequence reads: CASRASLGAYEQYF. The CDR3, as DNA: TGTGCCAGCAGGGCCAGTTTGGGAGCCTACGAGCAGTACTTC.

V and J are TRBV9 and TRBJ2-7, with TRBD2 identical over 12 bases. CDR1 SGDLS and CDR2 YYNGEE come from the germline V gene. This CDR3 is 15 amino acids long. Unmatched junction bases numbered 9, after V lost 4 bases and J lost 7 bases. DNA of the CDR3: TGTGCCAGCAGCCCCGCCGGACTAGCGGGACGTGAGCAGTACTTC. It yields the protein CASSPAGLAGREQYF.

The chain links TRBV5-1 to TRBJ1-2, with D perhaps matching TRBD1 (6 bases). The CDR3 length is 14 residues. Germline lookup yields CDR1 SGHRS and CDR2 YFSETQ. Trimming cost V 4 bases and J 4 bases, with 14 bases left between them. CDR3 in amino acids: CASSPGEPPYGYTF. The CDR3 DNA follows: TGCGCCAGCAGCCCAGGGGAGCCCCCCTATGGCTACACCTTC.

The genes are TRBV6-1 and TRBJ2-3; D might be TRBD2 (6 bases). Germline V gene lookup returns CDR1 MNHNS and CDR2 SASEGT. The V and J ends lost 4 bases and 2 bases respectively, with 13 bases between them. The CDR3 covers 15 residues. CDR3 sequence reads: CASSGRDGITDTQYF. CDR3 nucleotide sequence: TGTGCCAGCAGTGGGCGGGACGGTATCACAGATACGCAGTATTTT.

The chain carries TRBV5-1 and TRBJ2-1; TRBD2 matches at 10 bases. The length of the CDR3 is 17 residues. V lost 0 bases and J lost 4; bases outside the gene matches: 7. Germline lookup yields CDR1 SGHRS and CDR2 YFSETQ. The CDR3 DNA reads as TGCGCCAGCAGCTTGGTCCTAACTAGCGGGACTTACAATGAGCAGTTCTTC. Translated, it gives CASSLVLTSGTYNEQFF.

The chain couples TRBV7-2 to TRBJ2-1, with D possibly TRBD2 on 5 matching bases. Trimming cost V 6 bases and J 10 bases, with 16 bases left between them. CDR3 length equals 13 residues. Germline V gives CDR1 SGHTA, CDR2 FQGNSA. CDR3 residues: CASRQEAAKEQFF. CDR3 nucleotides: TGTGCCAGCAGGCAAGAAGCGGCAAAGGAGCAGTTCTTC. Drawing the rest from reference TRBV7-2 and TRBJ2-1, the complete variable domain is GAGVSQSPSNKVTEKGKDVELRCDPISGHTALYWYRQSLGQGLEFLIYFQGNSAPDKSGLPSDRFSAERTGGSVSTLTIQRTQQEDSAVYLCASRQEAAKEQFFGPGTRLTVL.

V is TRBV6-5 and J is TRBJ2-5; D may be TRBD1 (6 bases). The germline V gene has CDR1 MNHEY and CDR2 SVGAGI. There are 15 residues in the CDR3. V lost 2 bases and J 0 bases, leaving 10 bases between the germline ends. The CDR3 DNA reads as TGTGCCAGCAGTTACGGGGGCGGGTACCAAGAGACCCAGTACTTC. Protein: CASSYGGGYQETQYF.

The genes are TRBV7-2 and TRBJ2-2; no reliable D call. CDR1 and CDR2 (germline): SGHTA, FQGNSA. Trimming stripped 7 bases from V and 0 bases from J, with 9 bases between. This CDR3 has 14 residues. The CDR3 region is CASTSFANTGELFF. The CDR3 DNA follows: TGTGCCAGCACCTCGTTCGCGAACACCGGGGAGCTGTTTTTT.

The chain carries TRBV2 and TRBJ2-1, with D unclear. From germline, CDR1 is SNHLY and CDR2 FYNNEI. CDR3 length equals 11 residues. Trimming removed 4 bases at V and 11 bases at J, with 9 bases between. The CDR3 DNA follows: TGTGCCAGCAGTGTCGCTAGGCAGCAGTTCTTC. This codes for CASSVARQQFF.

V is TRBV7-8 and J is TRBJ1-2; D gene unclear. The CDR3 consists of 14 residues. The ends were cut back, 7 bases at V and 5 bases at J, with 17 bases in the middle. CDR1 and CDR2 (germline): SGHVS, FQNEAQ. CDR3 residues: CASTSRSGFYGYTF. CDR3 DNA: TGTGCCAGCACCTCCCGGTCTGGTTTTTATGGCTACACCTTC.

A single count supports this clone. At one end, the junction sequence differs from germline, possibly due to a read error. V gene TRBV6-1 combines with J gene TRBJ1-1, with D possibly matching TRBD1 (5 bases). CDR3 length: 13 amino acids. Per germline, CDR1 MNHNS and CDR2 SASEGT. CDR3 coding DNA: TGTGCCAGCATTGAATGGGGGGAAACTGAAGCTTTCTTT. It is translated as CASIEWGETEAFF.

The V and J genes are TRBV7-9 and TRBJ2-1; D may be TRBD2 (6 bases). Germline CDR1 SEHNR, CDR2 FQNEAQ (reference sequence). This CDR3 spans 14 amino acids. V was cut by 5 bases and J by 8 bases, with 16 bases left in between. This CDR3 reads CASSNGGNPHEQFF. The CDR3 nucleotides read TGTGCCAGCAGCAATGGCGGGAATCCTCATGAGCAGTTCTTC.

This chain joins TRBV11-2 and TRBJ2-1; TRBD1 might be the D (5 bases). Trimming pared 2 bases from V and 0 bases from J, leaving 11 bases between. Germline loops: CDR1 SGHAT, CDR2 FQNNGV. The CDR3 is made up of 16 amino acids. Written as DNA, the CDR3 is TGTGCCAGCAGCTTATTGGGGCCGAGCTCCTACAATGAGCAGTTCTTC. This encodes CASSLLGPSSYNEQFF.

Regarding this clone: Other DNA sequences of this sample code for an identical CDR3. The chain carries TRBV28 and TRBJ2-7; D remains unclear. V lost 6 bases, J lost 4 bases, and 7 bases lay in between. Germline CDR1 is MDHEN and CDR2 is SYDVKM. The length of the CDR3 is 11 residues. The CDR3: CASSSVYEQYF. DNA for the CDR3: TGTGCCAGCAGCTCGGTATACGAGCAGTACTTC.

The chain joins TRBV5-4 to TRBJ2-7; D might be TRBD1 (7 bases). CDR3 size: 16 residues. Per germline, CDR1 SGHNT and CDR2 YYREEE (reference sequence). The ends were cut back, 3 bases at V and 3 bases at J, with 19 bases in the middle. This CDR3 is CASSSGGQTQFYEQYF. The CDR3 DNA is TGTGCCAGCAGCTCCGGGGGACAGACACAATTCTACGAGCAGTACTTC. The full variable domain, in which reference TRBV5-4 and TRBJ2-7 provide the parts outside the CDR3, is ETGVTQSPTHLIKTRGQQVTLRCSSQSGHNTVSWYQQALGQGPQFIFQYYREEENGRGNFPPRFSGLQFPNYSSELNVNALELDDSALYLCASSSGGQTQFYEQYFGPGTRLTVT.

The rearrangement joins TRBV28 to TRBJ2-7, with 7 bases lining up with TRBD2. The J segment lost 3 bases and the V segment lost 2 bases, leaving 4 bases of the junction unmatched. From germline, CDR1 is MDHEN and CDR2 SYDVKM. CDR3 size: 14 residues. CDR3 sequence (DNA): TGTGCCAGCAGTTTAGCGGGAGAGGTCTACGAGCAGTACTTC. It translates to CASSLAGEVYEQYF.